One sample yielded the 10 T cell receptor beta chains listed below, sequenced in a study of T-cell memory formation after mild COVID-19. MiXCR, applied by TCRdb to the 5' RACE reads, yields one record per CDR3 protein. The sample contains approximately 170,000 distinct CDR3 sequences, 13% of which appear only once. Source material: PBMCs or a T cell subset sorted from them (not recorded which). The receptor set was obtained from a man aged 18 to 29 who had mild COVID-19 (a few samples of this study predate the infection). Cell type and time point are not known.

This clonotype occurred a few times. The J gene is TRBJ1-5, the V gene TRBV14; D gene ambiguous. The CDR3 is made up of 12 amino acids. Germline CDR1 is SGHDN and CDR2 is FVKESK. The V end lost 1 base, the J end lost 9 bases, and 7 bases lay between the germline ends. Here the CDR3 reads CASSQGVAPQHF. The DNA of the CDR3 is TGTGCCAGCAGCCAAGGGGTCGCGCCCCAGCATTTT.

This clonotype was seen ten or more times. The chain joins TRBV6-2 or TRBV6-3 to TRBJ1-5; maybe TRBD1 (5 bases). Trimming removed 6 bases at V and 5 bases at J, with 23 bases between. CDR3 length: 17 residues. Germline CDR1 MNHEY, CDR2 SVGEGT. The CDR3 loop reads CASSPIPTRGVYQPQHF. CDR3 nucleotide sequence: TGTGCCAGCAGCCCAATCCCGACTCGGGGGGTTTATCAGCCCCAGCATTTT.

This clonotype appeared a few times. The gene calls are TRBV7-9 and TRBJ2-7; possible D gene TRBD2, 7 bases. Germline CDR1 SEHNR, CDR2 FQNEAQ (reference sequence). The CDR3 loop spans 13 amino acids. Between the trimmed V and J ends, which lost 2 bases and 6 bases, there was a span of 11 bases. The CDR3 is CASSLMAGAEQYV. The DNA for the CDR3 is TGTGCCAGCAGCTTAATGGCGGGGGCCGAGCAGTACGTC.

This clonotype has only a few counts. The chain has TRBV18 and TRBJ2-3, with D hard to call. Germline V gene data show CDR1 as KGHSH and CDR2 as LQKENI. Trimming removed 0 bases at V and 0 bases at J, with 13 bases between. This CDR3 has 17 residues. The CDR3: CASSPPGRALSTDTQYF. For the CDR3, the DNA is TGTGCCAGCTCACCACCGGGAAGGGCCCTTAGCACAGATACGCAGTATTTT.

Only one count was recorded for this clonotype. The V and J genes are TRBV10-3 and TRBJ1-1; D gene unclear. The V gene's germline CDR1 is ENHRY and CDR2 SYGVKD. Deletions cut 6 bases from V and 1 base from J, with 9 bases between. The CDR3 has 13 amino acids. The DNA for the CDR3 is TGTGCCATCAGCCGTATGGAGAACACTGAAGCTTTCTTT. This translates into CAISRMENTEAFF.

The chain combines TRBV7-9 with TRBJ2-7; D gene unclear. The V end lost 3 bases, the J end lost 0 bases, and 6 bases lay between the germline ends. Germline V lookup: CDR1 SEHNR, CDR2 FQNEAQ (reference sequence). The length of the CDR3 is 13 residues. CDR3 residues: CASSLYSSYEQYV. CDR3 coding DNA: TGTGCCAGCAGCTTGTACAGCTCCTACGAGCAGTACGTC.

This clonotype was picked up a small number of times. J is TRBJ2-5 and V is TRBV6-6, with a weak D call TRBD2 (7 bases). V lost 6 bases and J 7 bases, leaving 18 bases between the germline ends. Germline loops: CDR1 MNHNY, CDR2 SVGAGI (reference sequence). CDR3 length: 14 residues. In nucleotides, the CDR3 is TGTGCCAGCAGCCCCGGCGGGGGCCGAGGGACCCAGTACTTC. Translation gives CASSPGGGRGTQYF.

Many counts were recorded for this clonotype. The genes are TRBV10-3 and TRBJ2-1, with D possibly being TRBD1 or TRBD2 (6 bases each). Trimming left V 3 bases short and J 9 bases short, with 9 bases between. CDR3 size: 12 residues. The germline V gene has CDR1 ENHRY and CDR2 SYGVKD. The CDR3 reads CAISDRGREQFF. The CDR3 nucleotides read TGTGCCATCAGTGACCGGGGGCGTGAGCAGTTCTTC.

The chain combines TRBV29-1 with TRBJ1-1; perhaps TRBD1 as D (6 bases). Per germline, CDR1 SQVTM and CDR2 ANQGSEA. V was trimmed by 7 bases and J by 0 bases, leaving 12 bases between them. CDR3 size: 13 residues. CDR3 region: CSASGALNTEAFF. CDR3 DNA sequence: TGCAGCGCCTCGGGGGCGTTGAACACTGAAGCTTTCTTT.

This clonotype occurred once. V is TRBV7-3 and J is TRBJ2-1, with a possible D match to TRBD2 (7 bases). V lost 5 bases and J 9 bases, leaving 11 bases between the germline ends. The CDR3 is 12 residues long. Germline CDR1 SGHTA, CDR2 FQGTGA. The CDR3 DNA reads TGTGCCAGCAGCGGGGGGGCTGGTGAGCAGTTCTTC. It yields the protein CASSGGAGEQFF. The full variable domain, rest sourced from reference TRBV7-3 and TRBJ2-1, is GAGVSQTPSNKVTEKGKYVELRCDPISGHTALYWYRQSLGQGPEFLIYFQGTGAADDSGLPNDRFFAVRPEGSVSTLKIQRTERGDSAVYLCASSGGAGEQFFGPGTRLTVL.